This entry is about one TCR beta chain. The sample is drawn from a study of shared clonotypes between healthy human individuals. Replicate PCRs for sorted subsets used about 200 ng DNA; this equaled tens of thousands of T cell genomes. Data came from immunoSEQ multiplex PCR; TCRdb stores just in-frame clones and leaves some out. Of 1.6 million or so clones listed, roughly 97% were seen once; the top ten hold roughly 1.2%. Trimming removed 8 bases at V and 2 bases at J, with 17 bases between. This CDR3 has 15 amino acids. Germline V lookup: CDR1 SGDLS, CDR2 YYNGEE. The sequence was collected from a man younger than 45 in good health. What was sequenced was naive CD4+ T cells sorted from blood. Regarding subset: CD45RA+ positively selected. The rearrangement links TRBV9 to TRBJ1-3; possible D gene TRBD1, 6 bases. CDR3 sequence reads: CASKQGAGTGNTIYF. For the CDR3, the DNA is TGTGCCAGTAAACAGGGAGCGGGCACTGGAAACACCATATATTTT. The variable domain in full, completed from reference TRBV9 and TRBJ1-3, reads DSGVTQTPKHLITATGQRVTLRCSPRSGDLSVYWYQQSLDQGLQFLIQYYNGEERAKGNILERFSAQQFPDLHSELNLSSLELGDSALYFCASKQGAGTGNTIYFGEGSWLTVV.